These 28 T cell receptor beta chains share one sample of origin, sequenced in a study of regulatory T cells in long-lasting Graves disease. In building TCR beta libraries, iRepertoire HTBI primers were used together with Arm-PCR of CDR3 regions. TCRdb independently ran MiXCR on the multiplex PCR reads; one entry per CDR3 protein. This sample carries approximately 400,000 distinct CDR3 sequences, about a quarter of them seen once, and the ten largest clones take around 26%. Time point of the sample: persistent/refractory GD, antithyroid drugs over 5 years with positive TRAb. Extracted PBMC RNA gave rise to the TCR library. The sequencing used peripheral blood mononuclear cells (PBMCs), collected when the disease was refractory, from a patient treated with antithyroid drugs. The receptor source for this set is a female donor with Graves disease.

V usage is TRBV14 and J usage is TRBJ1-5; a weak D match, TRBD1 (6 bases). V shed 0 bases and J shed 4 bases, with 19 bases lying between them. Germline CDR1 SGHDN, CDR2 FVKESK. This CDR3 comprises 18 residues. The CDR3 loop is CASSQDLGTSKGNQPQHF. The CDR3 DNA sequence: TGTGCCAGCAGCCAAGATCTTGGGACATCGAAAGGGAATCAGCCCCAGCATTTT.

This chain connects TRBV6-1 to TRBJ2-7, with 8 nucleotides matching TRBD1. Germline values: CDR1 MNHNS, CDR2 SASEGT. This CDR3 contains 16 residues. The V gene end was trimmed by 6 bases and the J gene end by 4 bases; junction bases not matched to a gene: 14. This CDR3 reads CASREPVGTGNYEQYF. DNA for the CDR3: TGTGCCAGCAGAGAACCAGTCGGGACAGGAAATTACGAGCAGTACTTC.

The chain employs TRBV5-1 and TRBJ2-7; no reliable D call. CDR1 is SGHRS and CDR2 is YFSETQ in the germline V gene. Trimming pared 4 bases from V and 4 bases from J, leaving 15 bases between. CDR3 length: 14 residues. CDR3 nucleotides: TGCGCCAGCAGCCCCGAGACTCCCTCATACGAGCAGTACTTC. Its protein product is CASSPETPSYEQYF. The full variable domain, rest sourced from reference TRBV5-1 and TRBJ2-7, is KAGVTQTPRYLIKTRGQQVTLSCSPISGHRSVSWYQQTPGQGLQFLFEYFSETQRNKGNFPGRFSGRQFSNSRSEMNVSTLELGDSALYLCASSPETPSYEQYFGPGTRLTVT.

This clonotype was observed a few times. This rearrangement joins TRBV28 to TRBJ1-1; 10 positions agree with TRBD1. Germline V gene data show CDR1 as MDHEN and CDR2 as SYDVKM. The CDR3 extends over 15 amino acids. V shed 6 bases and J 0 bases; nucleotides not matched to a gene: 4. In nucleotides, the CDR3 is TGTGCCAGCAGGACAGGGGGCCTTATGAACACTGAAGCTTTCTTT. As protein: CASRTGGLMNTEAFF. Using reference TRBV28 and TRBJ1-1 for the parts outside the CDR3, the full variable domain is DVKVTQSSRYLVKRTGEKVFLECVQDMDHENMFWYRQDPGLGLRLIYFSYDVKMKEKGDIPEGYSVSREKKERFSLILESASTNQTSMYLCASRTGGLMNTEAFFGQGTRLTVV.

This clonotype occurred a few times. The gene calls are TRBV5-1 and TRBJ1-1; possible D gene TRBD1, 6 bases. Germline-derived CDR1 and CDR2 are SGHRS and YFSETQ. V was clipped by 5 bases and J by 7 bases, with 18 bases between them. The CDR3 runs 14 residues. The CDR3 here is CASRGDTQPYEAFF. The CDR3 DNA sequence: TGCGCCAGCAGGGGGGACACGCAGCCCTATGAAGCTTTCTTT.

Only one count was recorded for this clonotype. This sequence joins TRBV9 and TRBJ2-7; D is uncertain. The CDR3 totals 14 residues. V was trimmed by 0 bases and J by 1 base, leaving 8 bases between them. The germline V gene encodes CDR1 SGDLS and CDR2 YYNGEE. The CDR3 region has the DNA TGTGCCAGCAGCGTAGCCCAGAGGTCCTACGAGCAGTACTTC. It is translated as CASSVAQRSYEQYF. Looking up the rest from reference TRBV9 and TRBJ2-7 gives the full variable domain: DSGVTQTPKHLITATGQRVTLRCSPRSGDLSVYWYQQSLDQGLQFLIQYYNGEERAKGNILERFSAQQFPDLHSELNLSSLELGDSALYFCASSVAQRSYEQYFGPGTRLTVT.

On this clonotype: The junction departs from the called germline gene at one end, perhaps through a read error. The chain is built from TRBV28 and TRBJ2-7, with 8 bases fitting TRBD1. The CDR3 totals 16 residues. Germline V gives CDR1 MDHEN, CDR2 SYDVKM. DNA for the CDR3: TGTGCCAGCAGTCCACTACTGGGACAGGAAGTTTACGAACAGTACTTC. Amino acids: CASSPLLGQEVYEQYF.

The CDR3 nucleotides read TGTGCCAGCAGCCTCTCCGCGGAGGAAAAACTGTTTTTT. Its translation is CASSLSAEEKLFF. The chain has TRBV7-2 and TRBJ1-4, with D uncertain. This CDR3 contains 13 residues. Trimming took off 5 bases at V and 8 bases at J, with 12 bases between the two ends. The germline CDR1 and CDR2 sequences are SGHTA and FQGNSA.

In its sample, this clonotype was seen a few times. This sequence joins TRBV12-3 or TRBV12-4 and TRBJ1-1, with unresolved D. V lost 7 bases, J lost 0 bases, and 9 bases lay in between. The CDR3 loop spans 13 amino acids. The CDR3 loop reads CASNTLVNTEAFF. The CDR3 nucleotides read TGTGCCAGCAATACCCTAGTGAACACTGAAGCTTTCTTT.

This clonotype was found a few times. The chain carries TRBV5-1 and TRBJ2-2, with no clear D. The length of the CDR3 is 14 residues. The V and J ends lost 4 bases and 4 bases respectively, with 11 bases between them. CDR1 is SGHRS, CDR2 YFSETQ, per germline. CDR3: CASSPGWATGELFF. CDR3 in DNA: TGCGCCAGCAGCCCTGGTTGGGCCACCGGGGAGCTGTTTTTT.

This clonotype was found a few times. The rearrangement joins TRBV2 to TRBJ2-7; no clear D gene. Germline V lookup: CDR1 SNHLY, CDR2 FYNNEI. V was shortened by 6 bases and J by 7 bases, with 13 bases between the two germline ends. The CDR3 length is 12 residues. The DNA for the CDR3 is TGTGCCAGCAGCTACGGCTCGTTTGAGCAGTACTTC. Encoded protein: CASSYGSFEQYF. The complete variable domain, with remaining parts taken from reference TRBV2 and TRBJ2-7, reads EPEVTQTPSHQVTQMGQEVILRCVPISNHLYFYWYRQILGQKVEFLVSFYNNEISEKSEIFDDQFSVERPDGSNFTLKIRSTKLEDSAMYFCASSYGSFEQYFGPGTRLTVT.

The chain is built from TRBV2 and TRBJ2-2; 12 bases line up with TRBD2. CDR3 length: 15 residues. V was clipped by 6 bases and J by 7 bases; unmatched bases: 6. Germline V gene sequence: CDR1 SNHLY, CDR2 FYNNEI. CDR3 amino acids: CASSPLAGGGGELFF. CDR3 sequence (DNA): TGTGCCAGCAGCCCCCTAGCGGGGGGGGGCGGGGAGCTGTTTTTT.

This clonotype has at least ten counts. V and J are TRBV12-3 or TRBV12-4 and TRBJ1-2; D is uncertain. The V and J ends lost 4 bases and 8 bases respectively, with 14 bases between them. The CDR3 spans 13 residues. CDR3 DNA: TGTGCCAGCAGTTCTAGGGAAGTTAACGGCTACACCTTC. Translation: CASSSREVNGYTF.

The chain has TRBV7-3 and TRBJ2-7; 12 positions agree with TRBD2. This CDR3 has 15 amino acids. Trimming at V came to 5 bases and at J to 4 bases, leaving 6 bases not matched to a gene. Germline loops: CDR1 SGHTA, CDR2 FQGTGA. Written as DNA, the CDR3 is TGTGCCAGCAGCCTAGCGGGAGGGCCGCAGTACGAGCAGTACTTC. This encodes CASSLAGGPQYEQYF.

This clonotype was observed many times. The rearrangement links TRBV7-3 to TRBJ1-1; D is unclear. The length of the CDR3 is 13 residues. V was clipped by 3 bases and J by 4 bases, with 9 bases between them. Germline CDR1 and CDR2: SGHTA and FQGTGA. The CDR3, as DNA: TGTGCCAGCAGCTTTGACGTGGGCACTGAAGCTTTCTTT. Amino acid sequence: CASSFDVGTEAFF.

The chain couples TRBV27 to TRBJ1-2, with D perhaps matching TRBD1 (5 bases). From germline, CDR1 is MNHEY and CDR2 SMNVEV (reference sequence). The germline V and J ends were trimmed by 3 bases and 7 bases, with 18 bases remaining between them. The CDR3 loop spans 15 amino acids. DNA of the CDR3: TGTGCCAGCAGTTTGGGGGTCGGGGTAGTGGGTGGCTACACCTTC. This translates into CASSLGVGVVGGYTF.

The V call is TRBV28, the J call TRBJ2-2; 7 bases align to TRBD2. V gave up 2 bases and J gave up 3 bases; unmatched junction bases: 3. From germline, CDR1 is MDHEN and CDR2 SYDVKM. CDR3 length: 15 amino acids. The CDR3 nucleotides read TGTGCCAGCAGTTTAGCGGGAGTTCACACCGGGGAGCTGTTTTTT. It is translated as CASSLAGVHTGELFF. The full variable domain, completed using reference TRBV28 and TRBJ2-2, is DVKVTQSSRYLVKRTGEKVFLECVQDMDHENMFWYRQDPGLGLRLIYFSYDVKMKEKGDIPEGYSVSREKKERFSLILESASTNQTSMYLCASSLAGVHTGELFFGEGSRLTVL.

This clonotype was seen at least ten times. This chain connects TRBV28 to TRBJ1-1, with 10 positions matching TRBD1. This CDR3 spans 16 amino acids. Looked up from germline, CDR1 is MDHEN and CDR2 is SYDVKM. V shed 2 bases, J shed 4 bases, and the junction held 7 bases outside the gene matches. CDR3 loop: CASSLPGTGAVTEAFF. The CDR3 bases are TGTGCCAGCAGTTTACCCGGGACAGGGGCTGTCACTGAAGCTTTCTTT.

V usage is TRBV4-2 and J usage is TRBJ2-7; no clear D. Germline CDR1 and CDR2: LGHNA and YNFKEQ. V was shortened by 4 bases and J by 5 bases, with 12 bases between the two germline ends. This CDR3 contains 13 residues. For the CDR3, the DNA is TGTGCCAGCAGCCCCCTGTTCGGCGACGAGCAGTACTTC. This translates into CASSPLFGDEQYF.

This clonotype was seen repeatedly, ten times or more. The gene calls are TRBV28 and TRBJ2-7, with TRBD1 as a possible D gene (6 bases). CDR1 is MDHEN, CDR2 SYDVKM, per germline. V lost 6 bases to trimming and J lost 4 bases, with 28 bases between them. This CDR3 has 18 residues. CDR3 protein: CASSRTAFAYETRYEQYF. As DNA, the CDR3 is TGTGCCAGCAGCCGGACAGCGTTTGCCTACGAGACACGGTACGAGCAGTACTTC.

This clonotype appeared many times. This sequence joins TRBV5-1 and TRBJ1-1; D uncertain. The ends were cut back, 0 bases at V and 4 bases at J, with 10 bases in the middle. Germline CDR1 and CDR2: SGHRS and YFSETQ. The CDR3 is 14 residues long. The CDR3 is CASSLDAVSTEAFF. The CDR3 DNA sequence: TGCGCCAGCAGCTTGGATGCGGTGAGCACTGAAGCTTTCTTT. Using reference TRBV5-1 and TRBJ1-1 for the parts outside the CDR3, the full variable domain is KAGVTQTPRYLIKTRGQQVTLSCSPISGHRSVSWYQQTPGQGLQFLFEYFSETQRNKGNFPGRFSGRQFSNSRSEMNVSTLELGDSALYLCASSLDAVSTEAFFGQGTRLTVV.

The V gene is TRBV19, the J gene TRBJ1-5; no definite D call. From germline, CDR1 is LNHDA and CDR2 SQIVND (reference sequence). CDR3 length: 10 residues. V was shortened by 8 bases and J by 6 bases, with 5 bases between the two germline ends. The CDR3 protein is CASGSQPQHF. The CDR3 bases are TGTGCCAGTGGTTCTCAGCCCCAGCATTTT.

This rearrangement joins TRBV7-9 to TRBJ2-7; D might be TRBD1 (5 bases). The germline CDR1 and CDR2 sequences are SEHNR and FQNEAQ (reference sequence). The CDR3 contains 12 residues. V was trimmed by 5 bases and J by 5 bases, leaving 10 bases between them. The CDR3 here is CASSPAGNEQYF. In nucleotides, the CDR3 is TGTGCCAGCAGCCCCGCAGGGAACGAGCAGTACTTC.

V and J are TRBV20-1 and TRBJ2-5; D is possibly TRBD2 (7 bases). CDR3 size: 20 residues. Germline CDR1 and CDR2: DFQATT and SNEGSKA (reference sequence). Trimming took off 5 bases at V and 4 bases at J, with 35 bases between the two ends. CDR3 in DNA: TGCAGTGCTCCGTGGACCTCAGGACAGCGACCAGCGGGGCTCCGAGAGACCCAGTACTTC. Translation gives CSAPWTSGQRPAGLRETQYF.

As to this clonotype: Since a much larger clone is just one base distant, this may be a read error. V usage is TRBV28 and J usage is TRBJ1-6; no clear D gene. This CDR3 has 14 amino acids. V dropped 6 bases and J dropped 10 bases, with 16 bases sitting between them. CDR1 is MDHEN and CDR2 is SYDVKM in the germline V gene. The CDR3 spells CASSGRAVFSPLHF. In nucleotides, the CDR3 is TGTGCCAGCAGCGGACGGGCGGTCTTCTCACCCCTCCACTTT. Full variable domain (remainder filled in from reference TRBV28 and TRBJ1-6): DVKVTQSSRYLVKRTGEKVFLECVQDMDHENMFWYRQDPGLGLRLIYFSYDVKMKEKGDIPEGYSVSREKKERFSLILESASTNQTSMYLCASSGRAVFSPLHFGNGTRLTVT.

This clonotype was found a few times. The rearrangement joins TRBV7-9 to TRBJ2-2, with D perhaps TRBD1 (5 bases). The V end lost 4 bases, the J end lost 5 bases, and 17 bases lay between the germline ends. The CDR3 runs to 16 residues. Germline values: CDR1 SEHNR, CDR2 FQNEAQ (reference sequence). The CDR3 loop is CASSSRFQTETGELFF. For the CDR3, the DNA is TGTGCCAGCAGCTCACGTTTTCAGACAGAGACCGGGGAGCTGTTTTTT.

This clonotype was detected only a few times. This chain joins TRBV7-9 and TRBJ2-7; D may be TRBD1 (5 bases). The CDR3 covers 16 residues. The germline V gene has CDR1 SEHNR and CDR2 FQNEAQ (reference sequence). Deletions cut 5 bases from V and 2 bases from J, with 19 bases between. CDR3 coding DNA: TGTGCCAGCAGCCCAAGCGCAGGGATATTGACCTACGAGCAGTACTTC. It is translated as CASSPSAGILTYEQYF.

This clonotype has at least ten counts. The chain combines TRBV6-1 with TRBJ1-4; tentative D call: TRBD1 (5 bases). Germline V gives CDR1 MNHNS, CDR2 SASEGT. V shed 8 bases and J shed 7 bases, with 20 bases lying between them. The CDR3 has 15 amino acids. This CDR3 is CASGIQGTLGEKLFF. DNA for the CDR3: TGTGCCAGCGGGATTCAGGGAACGCTCGGTGAAAAACTGTTTTTT.